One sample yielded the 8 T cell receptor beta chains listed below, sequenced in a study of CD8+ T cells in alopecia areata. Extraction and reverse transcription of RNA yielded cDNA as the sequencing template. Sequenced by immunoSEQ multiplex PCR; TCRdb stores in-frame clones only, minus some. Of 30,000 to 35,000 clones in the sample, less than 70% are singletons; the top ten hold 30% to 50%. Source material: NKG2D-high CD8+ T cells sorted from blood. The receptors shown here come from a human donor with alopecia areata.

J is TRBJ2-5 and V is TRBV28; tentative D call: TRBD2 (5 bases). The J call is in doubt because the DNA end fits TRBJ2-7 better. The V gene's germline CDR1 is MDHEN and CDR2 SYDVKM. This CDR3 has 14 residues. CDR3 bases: TGTGCCAGCAGTCCGCTAGCCCTTCAGCGCGAGCAGTACTTC. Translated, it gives CASSPLALQREQYF.

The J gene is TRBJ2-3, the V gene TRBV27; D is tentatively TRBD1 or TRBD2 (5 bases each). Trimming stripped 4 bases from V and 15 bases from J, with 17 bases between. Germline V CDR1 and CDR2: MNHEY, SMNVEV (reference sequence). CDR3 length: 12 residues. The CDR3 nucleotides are TGTGCCAGCAGTTACCCGGGACGCGAATTTTATTTT. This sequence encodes CASSYPGREFYF.

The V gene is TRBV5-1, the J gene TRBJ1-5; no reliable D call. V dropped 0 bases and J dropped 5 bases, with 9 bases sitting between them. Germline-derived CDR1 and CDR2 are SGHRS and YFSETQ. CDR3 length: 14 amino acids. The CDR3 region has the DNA TGCGCCAGCAGCTTGGAAGGGATGGATCAGCCCCAGCATTTT. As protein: CASSLEGMDQPQHF.

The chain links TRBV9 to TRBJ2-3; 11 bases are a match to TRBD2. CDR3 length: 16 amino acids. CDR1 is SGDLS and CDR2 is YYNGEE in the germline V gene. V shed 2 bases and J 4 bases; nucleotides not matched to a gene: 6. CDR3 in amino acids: CASSVSSGRPPDTQYF. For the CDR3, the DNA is TGTGCCAGCAGCGTTTCTAGCGGGAGGCCACCAGATACGCAGTATTTT.

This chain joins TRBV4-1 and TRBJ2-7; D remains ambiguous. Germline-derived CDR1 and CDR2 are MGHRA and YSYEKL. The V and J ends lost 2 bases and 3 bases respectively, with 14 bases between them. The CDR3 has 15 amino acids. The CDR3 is CASSQTPTPSYEQYF. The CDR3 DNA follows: TGCGCCAGCAGCCAAACTCCGACACCAAGCTACGAGCAGTACTTC.

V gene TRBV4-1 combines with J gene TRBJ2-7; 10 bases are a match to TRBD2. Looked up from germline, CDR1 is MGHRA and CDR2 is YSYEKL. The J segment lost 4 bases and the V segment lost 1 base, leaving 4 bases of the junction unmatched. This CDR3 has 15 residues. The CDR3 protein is CASSQVLAGVYEQYF. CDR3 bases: TGCGCCAGCAGCCAAGTCCTAGCGGGGGTTTACGAGCAGTACTTC.

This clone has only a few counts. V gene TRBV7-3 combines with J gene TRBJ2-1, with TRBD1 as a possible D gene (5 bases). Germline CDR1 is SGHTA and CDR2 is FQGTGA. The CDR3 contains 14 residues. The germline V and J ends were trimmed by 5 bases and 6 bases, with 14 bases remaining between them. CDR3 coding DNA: TGTGCCAGCAGCCTTTGGGGCACCCCCAATGAGCAGTTCTTC. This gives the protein CASSLWGTPNEQFF.

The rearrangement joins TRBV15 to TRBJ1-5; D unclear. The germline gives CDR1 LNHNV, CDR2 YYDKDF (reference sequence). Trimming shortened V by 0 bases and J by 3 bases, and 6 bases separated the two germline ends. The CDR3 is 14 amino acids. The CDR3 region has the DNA TGTGCCACCAGCAGAGACAGATTCAATCAGCCCCAGCATTTT. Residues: CATSRDRFNQPQHF.